This is a list of T cell receptor beta chains from one sample in a study of cytomegalovirus exposure and HLA in healthy donors. Only in-frame clones appear in the TCRdb table, and some are missing; sequencing was by immunoSEQ multiplex PCR. The data hold 150,000 to 200,000 clones, with 75% observed a single time. Sequenced input: PBMCs. These receptors all come from a male donor in good health and CMV-seronegative. Each CDR3 is given with its conserved first and last residue. The order of the fields is V gene, CDR3 length, CDR3 protein.

TRBV5-4,15,CASRGGSGGAHGYTF
TRBV19,15,CASSTGTSGVNEQFF
TRBV5-1,16,CASSPVPGGFLYEQYF
TRBV6-4,15,CASSDLGQGNTEAFF
TRBV2,15,CASSDWDRGDYEQYF
TRBV15,14,CATSGREEVGELFF
TRBV7-8,15,CASSFSAASTDTQYF
TRBV5-6,16,CASSFRGTGGWNEQFF
TRBV18,14,CASSPDYLIGEAFF
TRBV6-1,11,CASRLENIQYF
TRBV5-4,15,CASSLKAGGDYEQYF
TRBV29-1,14,CSVGTGGKRYGYTF
TRBV28,15,CASRSGATSSYEQYF
TRBV19,15,CASSLVGGAGNTIYF
TRBV2,13,CASSRGENQPQHF
TRBV25-1,11,CASRARDEQFF
TRBV5-4,16,CASSRRDRVSTDTQYF
TRBV7-9,14,CASSPRPRGAEAFF
TRBV4-1,15,CASSQQDGGDQPQHF
TRBV7-9,14,CASTLGESSYEQYF
TRBV10-3,13,CAISTGGNTEAFF
TRBV28,12,CASGLFYNEQFF
TRBV5-1,15,CASSLVPATNEKLFF
TRBV5-1,16,CASSWTPGQGGEKLFF
TRBV5-1,17,CASSLAYGQGKAYEQYF
TRBV10-3,14,CAISGTGAGNTIYF
TRBV10-3,16,CAISDPPARGDTEAFF
TRBV6-1,14,CASSARADGNTIYF